A single sample gave rise to the 19 T cell receptor beta chains below, sequenced in a study of beta chain features in type 1 diabetes. TCRB transcripts that were expressed got sequenced, as all of the isolated RNA had been reverse transcribed. The assay was immunoSEQ multiplex PCR, and TCRdb's table has in-frame clones only and misses some. Of about 620,000 clones listed, about 14% are singletons. The sequencing input was naive CD4+ T cells from blood. These receptors all come from a man aged 18-30 years in good health.

The chain carries TRBV15 and TRBJ2-2; no reliable D call. CDR1 and CDR2 (germline): LNHNV, YYDKDF (reference sequence). The CDR3 consists of 14 residues. Trimming shortened V by 5 bases and J by 5 bases, and 12 bases separated the two germline ends. CDR3 coding DNA: TGTGCCACCAGCTGGCACGAAGGTACCGGGGAGCTGTTTTTT. Translation gives CATSWHEGTGELFF.

The V and J genes are TRBV6-1 and TRBJ2-5; 8 bases are shared with TRBD1. Germline loops: CDR1 MNHNS, CDR2 SASEGT. CDR3 length: 14 residues. V gave up 8 bases and J gave up 2 bases; unmatched junction bases: 7. CDR3 nucleotides: TGTGCCAGCCAGCGCGGACAGGGACAAGAGACCCAGTACTTC. Its translation: CASQRGQGQETQYF.

The CDR3 loop reads CASSGQIQGPGTEAFF. The CDR3, as DNA: TGTGCCAGCAGTGGACAAATACAGGGCCCAGGCACTGAAGCTTTCTTT. This chain links TRBV25-1 with TRBJ1-1; TRBD1 might be the D (6 bases). Germline V gene lookup returns CDR1 MGHDK and CDR2 SYGVNS. The CDR3 has 16 amino acids. The V end lost 4 bases, the J end lost 4 bases, and 19 bases lay between the germline ends.

The rearrangement links TRBV20-1 to TRBJ2-1; weak D call: TRBD2 (5 bases). This CDR3 contains 10 residues. The germline V gene encodes CDR1 DFQATT and CDR2 SNEGSKA (reference sequence). Trimming stripped 5 bases from V and 10 bases from J, with 9 bases between. The CDR3 DNA sequence: TGCAGTGCTGCGTCGGGGGAGCAGTTCTTC. This gives the protein CSAASGEQFF.

The chain is built from TRBV5-1 and TRBJ1-2; D is ambiguous. Trimming took 4 bases from V and 7 from J, leaving 20 bases between them. Per the germline V gene, CDR1 is SGHRS and CDR2 is YFSETQ. CDR3 length: 15 amino acids. The CDR3 sequence is CASSDARAGGFGYTF. As DNA, the CDR3 is TGCGCCAGCAGCGATGCAAGGGCGGGCGGCTTTGGCTACACCTTC.

This clone was observed a handful of times. This chain uses TRBV19 with TRBJ2-3; no firm D call. Trimming removed 6 bases from V and 3 bases from J, with 13 bases in between. The length of the CDR3 is 14 residues. The germline CDR1 and CDR2 sequences are LNHDA and SQIVND (reference sequence). This chain's CDR3 is CASRIDRSTDTQYF. The CDR3 region has the DNA TGTGCCAGTAGAATCGATCGGTCGACAGATACGCAGTATTTT.

This clone was detected only a few times. For the CDR3, the DNA is TGTGCCAGCAGCGTAACTAGCCCCTACAATGAGCAGTTCTTC. It is translated as CASSVTSPYNEQFF. The chain recombines TRBV9 with TRBJ2-1, with a tentative D call TRBD2 (6 bases). The CDR3 has 14 residues. Trimming left V 1 base short and J 2 bases short, with 7 bases between. Germline V lookup: CDR1 SGDLS, CDR2 YYNGEE.

With respect to this clone: A read error may produce the germline difference seen at one junction end. This rearrangement joins TRBV15 to TRBJ1-4, with D tentatively TRBD1 (6 bases). Germline CDR1 reads LNHNV; CDR2 reads YYDKDF (reference sequence). The CDR3 consists of 14 residues. CDR3 DNA: TGTGCCTCCAGCAGAGATAGACAGGCCGAAAAACTGTTTTTT. It specifies CASSRDRQAEKLFF.

The chain joins TRBV5-6 to TRBJ1-1, with D perhaps matching TRBD1 (5 bases). The CDR3 spans 14 residues. Per the germline V gene, CDR1 is SGHDT and CDR2 is YYEEEE. Between the trimmed V and J ends, which lost 1 base and 4 bases, there was a span of 11 bases. The CDR3 sequence is CASSLLGEFTEAFF. The CDR3 bases are TGTGCCAGCAGCTTGTTAGGGGAGTTCACTGAAGCTTTCTTT. Full variable domain (remainder filled in from reference TRBV5-6 and TRBJ1-1): DAGVTQSPTHLIKTRGQQVTLRCSPKSGHDTVSWYQQALGQGPQFIFQYYEEEERQRGNFPDRFSGHQFPNYSSELNVNALLLGDSALYLCASSLLGEFTEAFFGQGTRLTVV.

As concerns this clone: A much larger clone lies a single base off, so this may be a read error. This sequence joins TRBV7-8 and TRBJ2-3; D gene ambiguous. The V gene's germline CDR1 is SGHVS and CDR2 FQNEAQ. This CDR3 is 11 amino acids long. V was pared by 5 bases and J by 2 bases, with 2 bases between. The CDR3, as DNA: TGTGCCAGCAGCCACACAGATACGCAGTATTTT. Encoded protein: CASSHTDTQYF.

V gene TRBV7-9 combines with J gene TRBJ2-4, with TRBD2 matching over 8 bases. CDR1 and CDR2 from the germline V gene are SEHNR and FQNEAQ (reference sequence). The ends lost 7 bases at V and 8 bases at J; junction bases unmatched: 13. This CDR3 region has 15 residues. The CDR3 sequence is CASTLGGARGDIQYF. The CDR3, as DNA: TGTGCCAGCACCCTAGGTGGGGCGCGGGGGGACATTCAGTACTTC.

The J gene is TRBJ2-5, the V gene TRBV5-1; 8 nucleotides agree with TRBD1. Germline V gives CDR1 SGHRS, CDR2 YFSETQ. The CDR3 has 14 residues. With V trimmed by 5 bases and J by 3 bases, 6 bases remained unmatched. CDR3 protein: CASSRRQGKETQYF. The CDR3 nucleotides read TGCGCCAGCAGTCGGCGACAGGGGAAAGAGACCCAGTACTTC.

This clone has a handful of counts. The chain employs TRBV28 and TRBJ1-3, with D perhaps matching TRBD1 (5 bases). V lost 5 bases to trimming and J lost 4 bases, with 24 bases between them. CDR3 size: 18 residues. Germline V gene lookup returns CDR1 MDHEN and CDR2 SYDVKM. The CDR3 here is CASSPSKSGGSSGNTIYF. The CDR3 nucleotides read TGTGCCAGCAGTCCGAGCAAGAGCGGGGGGTCGTCGGGAAACACCATATATTTT.

V is TRBV28 and J is TRBJ2-1, with D tentatively TRBD1 (5 bases). This CDR3 has 12 amino acids. Germline V lookup: CDR1 MDHEN, CDR2 SYDVKM. V lost 7 bases, J lost 4 bases, and 8 bases lay in between. The CDR3 DNA reads as TGTGCCAGCAAGACAGCGTACAATGAGCAGTTCTTC. Translation gives CASKTAYNEQFF.

The gene calls are TRBV14 and TRBJ2-3; D gene unclear. Per the germline V gene, CDR1 is SGHDN and CDR2 is FVKESK. The V gene lost 0 bases and the J gene lost 3 bases, with 10 bases spanning the gap. The length of the CDR3 is 15 residues. The CDR3 DNA reads TGTGCCAGCAGCCAAGATCAAGGCAGGACAGATACGCAGTATTTT. Translated: CASSQDQGRTDTQYF. Full variable domain (remainder filled in from reference TRBV14 and TRBJ2-3): EAGVTQFPSHSVIEKGQTVTLRCDPISGHDNLYWYRRVMGKEIKFLLHFVKESKQDESGMPNNRFLAERTGGTYSTLKVQPAELEDSGVYFCASSQDQGRTDTQYFGPGTRLTVL.

This clone was observed many times. This rearrangement joins TRBV7-9 to TRBJ2-3; D remains unclear. This CDR3 has 15 amino acids. V shed 3 bases and J shed 4 bases, with 14 bases lying between them. CDR1 and CDR2 (germline): SEHNR, FQNEAQ (reference sequence). The CDR3 region is CASSFNRVLPDTQYF. CDR3 DNA sequence: TGTGCCAGCAGCTTTAACCGGGTCCTACCAGATACGCAGTATTTT.

The chain is built from TRBV7-9 and TRBJ1-1; D call uncertain. The V end lost 0 bases, the J end lost 1 base, and 6 bases lay between the germline ends. In germline, CDR1 is SEHNR, CDR2 FQNEAQ (reference sequence). The CDR3 covers 14 residues. The CDR3 DNA reads TGTGCCAGCAGCTTAGCGTATAGGAACACTGAAGCTTTCTTT. Its protein product is CASSLAYRNTEAFF.

This clone was counted once. The chain combines TRBV5-4 with TRBJ2-5; TRBD2 aligns across 16 bases. Trimming took 4 bases from V and 5 from J; bases not matched to a gene: 5. This CDR3 spans 16 amino acids. The V gene's germline CDR1 is SGHNT and CDR2 YYREEE (reference sequence). CDR3 loop: CASSPGLAGGQETQYF. CDR3 coding DNA: TGTGCCAGCAGCCCGGGACTAGCGGGGGGGCAGGAGACCCAGTACTTC. Full variable domain (missing parts from reference TRBV5-4 and TRBJ2-5): ETGVTQSPTHLIKTRGQQVTLRCSSQSGHNTVSWYQQALGQGPQFIFQYYREEENGRGNFPPRFSGLQFPNYSSELNVNALELDDSALYLCASSPGLAGGQETQYFGPGTRLLVL.

V usage is TRBV11-2 and J usage is TRBJ1-4; D is possibly TRBD1 (5 bases). This CDR3 has 14 residues. Looked up from germline, CDR1 is SGHAT and CDR2 is FQNNGV. The V and J ends lost 8 bases and 8 bases respectively, with 18 bases between them. The CDR3 loop reads CASFGGGAGEKLFF. CDR3 sequence (DNA): TGTGCCAGCTTCGGTGGTGGGGCGGGAGAAAAACTGTTTTTT.